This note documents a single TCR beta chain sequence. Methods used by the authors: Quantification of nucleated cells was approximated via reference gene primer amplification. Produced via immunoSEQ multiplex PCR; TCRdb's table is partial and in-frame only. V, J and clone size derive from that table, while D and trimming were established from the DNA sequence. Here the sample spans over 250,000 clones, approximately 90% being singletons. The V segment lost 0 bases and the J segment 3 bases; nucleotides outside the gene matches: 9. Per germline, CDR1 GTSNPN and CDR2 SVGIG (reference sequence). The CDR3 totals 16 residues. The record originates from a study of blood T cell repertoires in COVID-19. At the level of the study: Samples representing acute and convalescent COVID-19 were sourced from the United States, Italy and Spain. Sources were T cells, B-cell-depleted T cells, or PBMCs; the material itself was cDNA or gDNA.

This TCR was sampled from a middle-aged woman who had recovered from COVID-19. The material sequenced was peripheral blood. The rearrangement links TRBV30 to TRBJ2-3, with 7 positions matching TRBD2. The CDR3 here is CAWSVPPSRETDTQYF. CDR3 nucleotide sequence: TGTGCCTGGAGTGTACCGCCCTCGCGGGAGACAGATACGCAGTATTTT.